Presented here are 21 T cell receptor beta chains from one specimen sequenced in a study of neurological immune-mediated disorders. TCRdb recomputed calls from the 5' RACE reads with MiXCR, one row per CDR3 protein. The table includes about 66,000 distinct CDR3 sequences, roughly 3.2% detected once. Sample: PBMCs. Receptors were obtained from a man aged 40-49 years with multiple sclerosis.

This clonotype showed up many times. This rearrangement joins TRBV20-1 to TRBJ2-1; D is possibly TRBD1 (5 bases). The germline V gene encodes CDR1 DFQATT and CDR2 SNEGSKA (reference sequence). V was clipped by 5 bases and J by 6 bases, with 17 bases between them. The CDR3 consists of 14 residues. The CDR3 nucleotides read TGCAGTGCTGTAGGGGCCCCGACGGGCAATGAGCAGTTCTTC. Protein product: CSAVGAPTGNEQFF.

This clonotype was recorded many times. This sequence joins TRBV6-5 and TRBJ2-7; 8 positions match TRBD1. The trim removed 5 bases at V and 12 bases at J, leaving 12 bases unmatched. CDR3 length equals 13 residues. CDR1 MNHEY and CDR2 SVGAGI come from the germline V gene. CDR3 DNA sequence: TGTGCCAGCAGTCCCCAGGGCGGACAGGGTTCGTACTTC. Its translation: CASSPQGGQGSYF.

This clonotype was detected ten times or more. This rearrangement joins TRBV3-1 to TRBJ1-2, with 9 positions matching TRBD1. CDR1 and CDR2 from the germline V gene are LGHDT and YNNKEL (reference sequence). The CDR3 spans 13 residues. V was clipped by 7 bases and J by 6 bases; unmatched bases: 6. The CDR3 region is CASTVQGADGYTF. The CDR3 coding sequence is TGTGCCAGCACCGTACAGGGGGCGGATGGCTACACCTTC.

This clonotype was observed at least ten times. The rearrangement links TRBV12-3 or TRBV12-4 to TRBJ1-5; 9 nucleotides align to TRBD1. The CDR3 loop spans 16 amino acids. Trimming took 6 bases from V and 6 from J; bases not matched to a gene: 12. The CDR3 bases are TGTGCCAGCAGCCTTAACAGGGGGCGCGTAATTCAGCCCCAGCATTTT. This translates into CASSLNRGRVIQPQHF.

This clonotype came up many times. The chain recombines TRBV5-6 with TRBJ2-5; unclear D gene. The V end was cut by 4 bases, the J end by 3 bases, with 4 bases between. Per germline, CDR1 SGHDT and CDR2 YYEEEE. This CDR3 has 11 amino acids. The CDR3 loop is CASSREETQYF. CDR3 DNA sequence: TGTGCCAGCAGCAGAGAAGAGACCCAGTACTTC.

The sample holds many counts of this clonotype. CDR3 nucleotides: TGTGCCAGCAGTTTAGCGCGAAATGAGCAGTTCTTC. It yields the protein CASSLARNEQFF. The chain links TRBV12-3 or TRBV12-4 to TRBJ2-1; D ambiguous. The CDR3 runs to 12 residues. The V and J ends lost 0 bases and 7 bases respectively, with 4 bases between them.

This clonotype was seen ten or more times. This rearrangement joins TRBV20-1 to TRBJ2-1; 11 bases are a match to TRBD2. The CDR3 extends over 16 amino acids. Per the germline V gene, CDR1 is DFQATT and CDR2 is SNEGSKA (reference sequence). V trimming: 0 bases; J trimming: 7 bases; junction bases outside the gene matches: 8. The CDR3 nucleotides are TGCAGTGCTAGAGATCCGTCTAGCGGGAGGAGAAATGAGCAGTTCTTC. Its translation is CSARDPSSGRRNEQFF.

This clonotype was counted at least ten times. The chain uses TRBV7-9 and TRBJ2-1; TRBD1 matches at 7 bases. J was trimmed by 3 bases and V by 8 bases; bases with no gene match: 22. Germline CDR1 is SEHNR and CDR2 is FQNEAQ (reference sequence). The CDR3 spans 19 residues. CDR3 amino acids: CASGGMTGPGHGGYNEQFF. The CDR3 DNA follows: TGTGCCAGCGGCGGCATGACAGGGCCAGGGCATGGCGGCTACAATGAGCAGTTCTTC.

This clonotype was counted at least ten times. The rearrangement uses TRBV6-1 and TRBJ2-3, with unresolved D. Germline V gene data show CDR1 as MNHNS and CDR2 as SASEGT. The V end lost 6 bases, the J end lost 0 bases, and 4 bases lay between the germline ends. This CDR3 has 12 amino acids. The DNA for the CDR3 is TGTGCCAGCAGCGGGAGCACAGATACGCAGTATTTT. Translating it yields CASSGSTDTQYF.

This clonotype was observed at least ten times. CDR3 nucleotide sequence: TGCAGTGCTAGACGACAGGGGATTCGAGAGACCCAGTACTTC. This codes for CSARRQGIRETQYF. The rearrangement links TRBV20-1 to TRBJ2-5; TRBD1 matches at 8 bases. V shed 2 bases, J shed 4 bases, and the junction held 6 bases outside the gene matches. The V gene's germline CDR1 is DFQATT and CDR2 SNEGSKA (reference sequence). This CDR3 has 14 residues.

This clonotype came up many times. The V call is TRBV9, the J call TRBJ2-7; TRBD2 is a possible D gene (5 bases). In germline, CDR1 is SGDLS, CDR2 YYNGEE. CDR3 length equals 14 residues. Between the trimmed V and J ends, which lost 3 bases and 2 bases, there was a span of 12 bases. The CDR3, as DNA: TGTGCCAGCAGCGGCGGAGGTCCGGCCTACGAGCAGTACTTC. It is translated as CASSGGGPAYEQYF.

This clonotype was counted at least ten times. The chain employs TRBV12-3 or TRBV12-4 and TRBJ2-1, with TRBD1 identical over 7 bases. V dropped 5 bases and J dropped 5; count of bases not matched to a gene: 6. This CDR3 contains 14 residues. The CDR3 here is CASSAGTANNEQFF. The CDR3 DNA is TGTGCCAGCAGTGCCGGGACAGCCAACAATGAGCAGTTCTTC.

This clonotype was observed many times. This chain joins TRBV29-1 and TRBJ1-4; D possibly corresponds to TRBD1 (5 bases). The CDR3 sequence is 13 residues long. Germline CDR1 SQVTM, CDR2 ANQGSEA. V was pared by 6 bases and J by 5 bases, with 13 bases between. The chain's CDR3 is CSVRGSGNEKLFF. CDR3 in DNA: TGCAGCGTCCGGGGGTCAGGGAATGAAAAACTGTTTTTT. Together with reference TRBV29-1 and TRBJ1-4, the CDR3 gives the full variable domain: SAVISQKPSRDICQRGTSLTIQCQVDSQVTMMFWYRQQPGQSLTLIATANQGSEATYESGFVIDKFPISRPNLTFSTLTVSNMSPEDSSIYLCSVRGSGNEKLFFGSGTQLSVL.

This clonotype was observed many times. The V and J genes are TRBV7-2 and TRBJ2-1; TRBD1 is a possible D gene (5 bases). There are 13 residues in the CDR3. Germline CDR1 and CDR2: SGHTA and FQGNSA. Trimming left V 1 base short and J 10 bases short, with 11 bases between. Here the CDR3 DNA reads TGTGCCAGCAGCTTAGTTAGCTGGGGCGAGCAGTTCTTC. Its protein is CASSLVSWGEQFF.

The sample holds many counts of this clonotype. The V and J genes are TRBV6-6 and TRBJ2-3; TRBD2 aligns across 8 bases. V lost 6 bases and J lost 0; bases outside the gene matches: 11. In germline, CDR1 is MNHNY, CDR2 SVGAGI (reference sequence). This CDR3 comprises 17 residues. CDR3 region: CASSRRGLASSTDTQYF. The CDR3 region has the DNA TGTGCCAGCAGCCGCCGCGGACTAGCTTCAAGCACAGATACGCAGTATTTT.

This clonotype was recorded many times. The gene calls are TRBV20-1 and TRBJ1-3, with unresolved D. Germline V CDR1 and CDR2: DFQATT, SNEGSKA (reference sequence). This CDR3 is 14 amino acids long. The V end was cut by 5 bases, the J end by 0 bases, with 11 bases between. This CDR3 reads CSARPLGSGNTIYF. For the CDR3, the DNA is TGCAGTGCTCGCCCACTTGGCTCTGGAAACACCATATATTTT.

This clonotype was detected only a few times. This clone may be a read error of a much larger clone one base away. DNA for the CDR3: TGTGCCAGCAGTTTAAATGCTCAGCACCAGCATTTT. Protein product: CASSLNAQHQHF. This rearrangement joins TRBV12-3 or TRBV12-4 to TRBJ1-5; no firm D call. The CDR3 length is 12 residues.

This clonotype was counted many times. The V call is TRBV7-2, the J call TRBJ2-5; 8 bases match TRBD2. Losses at the gene ends were 11 bases for V and 2 bases for J; bases not matched to a gene: 10. The V gene's germline CDR1 is SGHTA and CDR2 FQGNSA. The CDR3 spans 14 residues. The DNA for the CDR3 is TGTGCCTCGCAGCGGGGGAGGAGGCAAGAGACCCAGTACTTC. Protein sequence: CASQRGRRQETQYF. Filled out from reference TRBV7-2 and TRBJ2-5, the complete variable domain reads GAGVSQSPSNKVTEKGKDVELRCDPISGHTALYWYRQSLGQGLEFLIYFQGNSAPDKSGLPSDRFSAERTGGSVSTLTIQRTQQEDSAVYLCASQRGRRQETQYFGPGTRLLVL.

At least ten counts were recorded for this clonotype. This chain links TRBV5-1 with TRBJ2-5; D may be TRBD1 (5 bases). CDR1 and CDR2 from the germline V gene are SGHRS and YFSETQ. V gave up 1 base and J gave up 5 bases, with 18 bases separating them. The CDR3 covers 16 residues. This CDR3 is CASSLLSTGGRETQYF. CDR3 in DNA: TGCGCCAGCAGCTTGCTGTCAACAGGCGGCCGGGAGACCCAGTACTTC.

This clonotype was picked up many times. This chain joins TRBV7-2 and TRBJ2-1; maybe TRBD2 (5 bases). The V end lost 2 bases, the J end lost 4 bases, and 12 bases lay between the germline ends. Germline V gene lookup returns CDR1 SGHTA and CDR2 FQGNSA. CDR3 length: 15 residues. CDR3 amino acids: CASSLSPDSYNEQFF. DNA of the CDR3: TGTGCCAGCAGCTTATCCCCGGACTCGTACAATGAGCAGTTCTTC.

The table lists this clonotype with many counts. This chain links TRBV15 with TRBJ2-7; 12 bases are shared with TRBD2. Trimming at V came to 5 bases and at J to 3 bases, leaving 5 bases not matched to a gene. Germline lookup yields CDR1 LNHNV and CDR2 YYDKDF (reference sequence). The CDR3 covers 15 residues. The CDR3 coding sequence is TGTGCCACCAGCTTGGGACTAGCGGGTAGCTACGAGCAGTACTTC. Protein sequence: CATSLGLAGSYEQYF. Full variable domain (missing parts from reference TRBV15 and TRBJ2-7): DAMVIQNPRYQVTQFGKPVTLSCSQTLNHNVMYWYQQKSSQAPKLLFHYYDKDFNNEADTPDNFQSRRPNTSFCFLDIRSPGLGDTAMYLCATSLGLAGSYEQYFGPGTRLTVT.